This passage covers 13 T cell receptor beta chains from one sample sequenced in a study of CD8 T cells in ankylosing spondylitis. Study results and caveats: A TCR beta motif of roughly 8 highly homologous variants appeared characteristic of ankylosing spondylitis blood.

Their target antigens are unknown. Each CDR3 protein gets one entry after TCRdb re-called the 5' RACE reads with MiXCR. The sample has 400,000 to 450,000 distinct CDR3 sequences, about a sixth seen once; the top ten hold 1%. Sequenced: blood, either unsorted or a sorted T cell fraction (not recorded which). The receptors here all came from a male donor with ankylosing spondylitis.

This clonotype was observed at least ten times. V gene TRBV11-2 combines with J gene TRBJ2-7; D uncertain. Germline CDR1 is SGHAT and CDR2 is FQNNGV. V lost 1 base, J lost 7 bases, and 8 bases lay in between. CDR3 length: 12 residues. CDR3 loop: CASSLGAKEQYF. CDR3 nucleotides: TGTGCCAGCAGCTTAGGGGCTAAGGAGCAGTACTTC.

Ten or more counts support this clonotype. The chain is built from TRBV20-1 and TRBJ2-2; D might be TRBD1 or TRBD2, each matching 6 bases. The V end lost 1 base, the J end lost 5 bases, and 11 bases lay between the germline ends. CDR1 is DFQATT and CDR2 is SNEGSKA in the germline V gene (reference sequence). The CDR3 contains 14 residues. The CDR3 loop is CSARGEGGTGELFF. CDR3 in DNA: TGCAGTGCTAGAGGCGAGGGGGGAACCGGGGAGCTGTTTTTT.

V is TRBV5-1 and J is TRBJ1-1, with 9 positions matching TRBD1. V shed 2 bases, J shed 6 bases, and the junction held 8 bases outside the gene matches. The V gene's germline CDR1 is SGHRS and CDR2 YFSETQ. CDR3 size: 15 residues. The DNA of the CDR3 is TGCGCCAGCAGCTTCGGGGACAGGGCAACGGCTGAAGCTTTCTTT. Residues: CASSFGDRATAEAFF.

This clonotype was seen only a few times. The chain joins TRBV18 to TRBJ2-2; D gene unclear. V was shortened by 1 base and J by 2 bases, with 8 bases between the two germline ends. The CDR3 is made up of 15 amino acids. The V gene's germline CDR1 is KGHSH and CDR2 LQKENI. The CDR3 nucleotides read TGTGCCAGCTCACCACAGGGATACAACACCGGGGAGCTGTTTTTT. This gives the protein CASSPQGYNTGELFF.

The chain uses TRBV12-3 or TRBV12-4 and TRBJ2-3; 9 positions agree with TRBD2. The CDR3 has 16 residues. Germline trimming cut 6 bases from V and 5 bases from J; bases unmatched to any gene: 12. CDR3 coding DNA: TGTGCCAGCAGCCCTGCCCTAGCGGGGTCGGTAGATACGCAGTATTTT. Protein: CASSPALAGSVDTQYF.

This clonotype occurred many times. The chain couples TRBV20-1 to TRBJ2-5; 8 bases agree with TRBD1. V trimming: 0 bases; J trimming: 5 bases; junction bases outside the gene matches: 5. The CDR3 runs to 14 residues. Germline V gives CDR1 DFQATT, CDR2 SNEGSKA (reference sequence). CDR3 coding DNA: TGCAGTGCTAGAGATCGGACAGGGAGGGAGACCCAGTACTTC. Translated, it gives CSARDRTGRETQYF.

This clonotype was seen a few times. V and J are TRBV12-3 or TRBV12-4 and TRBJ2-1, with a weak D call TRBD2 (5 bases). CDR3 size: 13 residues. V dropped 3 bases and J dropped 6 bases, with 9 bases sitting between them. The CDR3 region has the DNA TGTGCCAGCAGTTTCGGGGAGCCCAATGAGCAGTTCTTC. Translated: CASSFGEPNEQFF.

Written as DNA, the CDR3 is TGTGCCAGCAGCAAACAGGGGCAGGAGGGCTACACCTTC. It encodes CASSKQGQEGYTF. V is TRBV12-3 or TRBV12-4 and J is TRBJ1-2; 7 nucleotides agree with TRBD1. This CDR3 spans 13 amino acids. V dropped 6 bases and J dropped 8; count of bases not matched to a gene: 9.

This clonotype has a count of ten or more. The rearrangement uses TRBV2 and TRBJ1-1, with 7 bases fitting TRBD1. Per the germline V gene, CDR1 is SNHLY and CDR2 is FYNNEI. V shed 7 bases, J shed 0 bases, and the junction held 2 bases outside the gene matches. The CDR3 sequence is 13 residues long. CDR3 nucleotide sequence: TGTGCCAGCACCGGACAGGTGAACACTGAAGCTTTCTTT. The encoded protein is CASTGQVNTEAFF. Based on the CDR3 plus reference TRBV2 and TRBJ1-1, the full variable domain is EPEVTQTPSHQVTQMGQEVILRCVPISNHLYFYWYRQILGQKVEFLVSFYNNEISEKSEIFDDQFSVERPDGSNFTLKIRSTKLEDSAMYFCASTGQVNTEAFFGQGTRLTVV.

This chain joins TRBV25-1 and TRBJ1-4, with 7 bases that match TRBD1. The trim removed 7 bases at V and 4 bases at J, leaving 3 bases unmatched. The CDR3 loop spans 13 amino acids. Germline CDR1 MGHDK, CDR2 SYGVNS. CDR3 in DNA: TGTGCCAGCAAGGGACAGAATAATGAAAAACTGTTTTTT. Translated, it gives CASKGQNNEKLFF.

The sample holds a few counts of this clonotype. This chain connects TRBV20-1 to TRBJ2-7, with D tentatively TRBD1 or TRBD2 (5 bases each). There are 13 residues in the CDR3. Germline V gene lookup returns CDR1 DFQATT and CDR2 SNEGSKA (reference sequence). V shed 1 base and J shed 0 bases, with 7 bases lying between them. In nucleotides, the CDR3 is TGCAGTGCTAGAGGGGACGTCTCCTACGAGCAGTACTTC. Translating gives CSARGDVSYEQYF.

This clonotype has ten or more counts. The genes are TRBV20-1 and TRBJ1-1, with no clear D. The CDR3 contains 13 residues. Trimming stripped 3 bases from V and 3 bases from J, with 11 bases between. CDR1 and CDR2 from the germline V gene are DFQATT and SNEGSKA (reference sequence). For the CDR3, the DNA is TGCAGTGCTAGTCGACAACAACACACTGAAGCTTTCTTT. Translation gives CSASRQQHTEAFF.

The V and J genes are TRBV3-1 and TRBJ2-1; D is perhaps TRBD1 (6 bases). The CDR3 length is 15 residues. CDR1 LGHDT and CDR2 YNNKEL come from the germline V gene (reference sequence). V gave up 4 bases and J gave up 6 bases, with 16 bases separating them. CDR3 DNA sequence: TGTGCCAGCAGCCTCAGGGGCCTCCCGTCCAATGAGCAGTTCTTC. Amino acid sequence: CASSLRGLPSNEQFF.